This TCR beta chain was recorded in a study of response to subunit inactivated influenza vaccine (dated by TCRdb to the late 2010s). Describing the broader study: The study used deep quantitative T cell receptor repertoire profiling to track responses to a trivalent subunit inactivated influenza vaccine.

A remark on this clonotype: The antigen it binds to is not known. No base quality information exists; no much larger clone differs at one position.

The research as a whole found: It was suggested by the authors that each seasonal influenza vaccination may recruit only a limited number of new T cells.

Receptor libraries were prepared by RT-PCR. Sequencing took place on an Illumina HiSeq 2500. TCRdb applied fastp at Q25 and MiXCR to the public reads, then kept only in-frame beta chains. CDR3 protein duplicates are merged, each entry listing the most common genes and DNA. The sample table contains under 200,000 distinct CDR3 sequences; only one count was recorded for roughly 10% of them. The ten largest account for roughly a third of the sample. The sample in question was CD8+ T cells sorted from PBMCs, obtained less than 30 months after vaccination. The clonotype was recovered from a man in his fifties or sixties who received an inactivated influenza vaccine. Donor details come from another sample of the same person, matched by shared clones.

The DNA reads TGTGCCAGCAGTCTACTTTCAGGGTCGAACACCGGGGAGCTGTTTTTT. This codes for CASSLLSGSNTGELFF. The chain links TRBV9 with TRBJ2-2; a tentative D match to TRBD1 spans 5 bases. Relative to germline, V is 5 bases shorter and J is 0 bases shorter, with 14 bases between their ends. Reading the germline V gene gives CDR1 SGDLS and CDR2 YYNGEE. The CDR3 runs 16 residues from the cysteine to the phenylalanine. This entry keeps only the CDR3 DNA: 48 bases, framed from base 1.